This T cell receptor beta chain was retrieved from a study of T cells after yellow fever vaccination. Template switching by 5'RACE produced TCR cDNA, adding a universal primer site and UMIs. Each CDR3 protein gets one entry after TCRdb re-called the 5' RACE reads with MiXCR. Here the sample spans approximately 110,000 distinct CDR3 sequences, 6.5% to 8% being singletons. Findings of the study overall: A minor fraction of clonotypes spanned both CD4 and CD8 compartments.

Regarding this clonotype: Antigen unknown.

The CDR3 contains 16 residues. Germline V gene data show CDR1 as SGHNT and CDR2 as YYREEE (reference sequence). V lost 5 bases and J lost 8, with 23 bases in between. The V and J genes are TRBV5-4 and TRBJ2-1, with a possible D match to TRBD1 (6 bases). The origin of this receptor is a man between 18 and 29 years old who received the YFV17D yellow fever vaccine. The sequences come from CD4+ T cells sorted from PBMCs, collected 10 to 11 days after the first yellow fever vaccination. CDR3 coding DNA: TGTGCCAGCAGGTTAGGGGGTAATAGCATGGTGGATGAGCAGTTCTTC. Protein sequence: CASRLGGNSMVDEQFF.